The 30 T cell receptor beta chains listed next were all sequenced from one sample in a study of blood T cell repertoires in COVID-19. This table comes from immunoSEQ multiplex PCR, and its TCRdb copy is limited to in-frame clones, with some not included. Here the sample spans 200,000 to 250,000 clones, 81% being singletons. The sequencing input was peripheral blood. These receptors were obtained from an elderly woman with COVID-19, enrolled during active disease.

The chain carries TRBV7-3 and TRBJ2-3; a possible D gene is TRBD2 (7 bases). V lost 4 bases, J lost 11 bases, and 22 bases lay in between. Germline assignment: CDR1 SGHTA and CDR2 FQGTGA. The CDR3 length is 15 residues. CDR3 bases: TGTGCCAGCAGCTCAATGGCGGGGGCGACTAATGAGCAGTATTTT. Its translation is CASSSMAGATNEQYF. The full variable domain, in which reference TRBV7-3 and TRBJ2-3 provide the parts outside the CDR3, is GAGVSQTPSNKVTEKGKYVELRCDPISGHTALYWYRQSLGQGPEFLIYFQGTGAADDSGLPNDRFFAVRPEGSVSTLKIQRTERGDSAVYLCASSSMAGATNEQYFGPGTRLTVL.

The genes are TRBV6-1 and TRBJ1-3; D uncertain. Trimming left V 5 bases short and J 0 bases short, with 11 bases between. The CDR3 loop spans 15 amino acids. Per the germline V gene, CDR1 is MNHNS and CDR2 is SASEGT. The CDR3 DNA reads as TGTGCCAGCAGTCTCAGGCAGAGCTCTGGAAACACCATATATTTT. Its protein is CASSLRQSSGNTIYF.

This clone was seen a handful of times. V gene TRBV5-1 combines with J gene TRBJ2-7; 10 positions match TRBD2. The ends lost 4 bases at V and 2 bases at J; junction bases unmatched: 3. The length of the CDR3 is 14 residues. Germline V gives CDR1 SGHRS, CDR2 YFSETQ. Here the CDR3 reads CASSISGGAYEQYF. CDR3 nucleotide sequence: TGCGCCAGCAGCATCAGCGGGGGGGCCTACGAGCAGTACTTC.

The chain links TRBV29-1 to TRBJ1-1, with D unclear. With 7 bases removed from V and 0 bases from J, the gap between germline ends came to 12 bases. Germline V lookup: CDR1 SQVTM, CDR2 ANQGSEA. The CDR3 spans 13 residues. For the CDR3, the DNA is TGCAGCGCAGCTTCAAAACTGAACACTGAAGCTTTCTTT. It encodes CSAASKLNTEAFF.

This rearrangement joins TRBV28 to TRBJ2-3; a weak D match, TRBD2 (7 bases). The CDR3 is 15 amino acids. V was cut by 2 bases and J by 1 base, with 10 bases left in between. Germline CDR1 MDHEN, CDR2 SYDVKM. CDR3 coding DNA: TGTGCCAGCAGTTTAGGGGGGGCGGGCACAGATACGCAGTATTTT. Translation gives CASSLGGAGTDTQYF.

This CDR3 is CATSRRSGRPTDTQYF. In nucleotides, the CDR3 is TGTGCCACCAGCAGAAGAAGCGGGAGGCCCACAGATACGCAGTATTTT. The chain recombines TRBV15 with TRBJ2-3; 9 bases are shared with TRBD2. The CDR3 is 16 amino acids. CDR1 LNHNV and CDR2 YYDKDF come from the germline V gene (reference sequence). The ends lost 2 bases at V and 2 bases at J; junction bases unmatched: 5.

The chain has TRBV5-1 and TRBJ2-1, with D possibly matching TRBD2 (7 bases). CDR3 length equals 14 residues. Germline V gene lookup returns CDR1 SGHRS and CDR2 YFSETQ. V gave up 0 bases and J gave up 5 bases, with 9 bases separating them. CDR3 nucleotides: TGCGCCAGCAGCTTGGTGGGGGGGCACAATGAGCAGTTCTTC. Amino acids: CASSLVGGHNEQFF.

CDR3 residues: CASSLPGREGYTF. The DNA for the CDR3 is TGTGCCAGCAGCTTGCCAGGACGGGAAGGCTACACCTTC. The chain recombines TRBV5-6 with TRBJ1-2; D remains ambiguous. Germline V gene sequence: CDR1 SGHDT, CDR2 YYEEEE. The ends were cut back, 1 base at V and 8 bases at J, with 12 bases in the middle. This CDR3 has 13 residues.

The chain uses TRBV6-5 and TRBJ2-3; 12 nucleotides match TRBD2. Unmatched junction bases numbered 7, after V lost 8 bases and J lost 4 bases. The CDR3 sequence is 15 residues long. The germline CDR1 and CDR2 sequences are MNHEY and SVGAGI. The CDR3 reads CASQLLAGGADTQYF. The CDR3 DNA reads as TGTGCCAGCCAACTACTAGCGGGGGGCGCAGATACGCAGTATTTT.

This chain connects TRBV7-8 to TRBJ1-4; 9 bases fit TRBD1. The junction had 19 bases not matched to a gene; V was cut back by 2 bases and J by 3 bases. CDR1 SGHVS and CDR2 FQNEAQ come from the germline V gene. This CDR3 is built from 21 residues. The CDR3 DNA is TGTGCCAGCAGCTTACACGGGGGATCAGGACAGGGGTTGTATGCTAATGAAAAACTGTTTTTT. Translating it yields CASSLHGGSGQGLYANEKLFF.

The V call is TRBV23-1, the J call TRBJ2-4, with D perhaps matching TRBD2 (7 bases). TRBV23-1 is filed as an ORF, its function uncertain. V was trimmed by 4 bases and J by 1 base, leaving 29 bases between them. This CDR3 is built from 21 residues. CDR3 region: CASSPETDGSGGRGAKNIQYF. For the CDR3, the DNA is TGCGCCAGCAGTCCAGAGACAGATGGTTCGGGGGGCCGAGGGGCCAAAAACATTCAGTACTTC.

The chain uses TRBV6-2 or TRBV6-3 and TRBJ1-4; D possibly corresponds to TRBD1 (6 bases). Germline values: CDR1 MNHEY, CDR2 SVGEGT. This CDR3 spans 18 amino acids. V was clipped by 6 bases and J by 0 bases, with 20 bases between them. The DNA for the CDR3 is TGTGCCAGCAGCCGGACAGACCCAACTTTTGCAACTAATGAAAAACTGTTTTTT. Translating gives CASSRTDPTFATNEKLFF.

The gene calls are TRBV19 and TRBJ1-1; D is possibly TRBD1 (5 bases). CDR3 size: 13 residues. Germline V CDR1 and CDR2: LNHDA, SQIVND (reference sequence). V was trimmed by 5 bases and J by 5 bases, leaving 12 bases between them. CDR3 nucleotides: TGTGCCAGTAGTGCGAAAGGGGAAACTGAAGCTTTCTTT. Translated, it gives CASSAKGETEAFF.

The V call is TRBV5-5, the J call TRBJ2-3, with 7 bases lining up with TRBD2. Germline CDR1 SGHKS, CDR2 YYEKEE (reference sequence). The length of the CDR3 is 16 residues. The V gene end was trimmed by 5 bases and the J gene end by 5 bases; junction bases not matched to a gene: 14. CDR3 in amino acids: CASRPFLADKGDTQYF. CDR3 nucleotides: TGTGCCAGCAGACCGTTCCTAGCGGACAAGGGAGATACGCAGTATTTT.

The chain employs TRBV5-4 and TRBJ2-1; perhaps TRBD2 as D (6 bases). V was cut by 6 bases and J by 7 bases, with 23 bases left in between. Germline values: CDR1 SGHNT, CDR2 YYREEE (reference sequence). This CDR3 is 16 amino acids long. The chain's CDR3 is CASTVAGKPSRNEQFF. The CDR3 DNA reads TGTGCCAGCACCGTTGCGGGGAAGCCCTCTAGGAATGAGCAGTTCTTC.

The chain uses TRBV7-2 and TRBJ1-2; 9 bases match TRBD1. The CDR3 has 14 residues. Germline assignment: CDR1 SGHTA and CDR2 FQGNSA. V lost 5 bases, J lost 4 bases, and 5 bases stayed unmatched. The CDR3 loop is CASSPRDRVYGYTF. The CDR3 region has the DNA TGTGCCAGCAGCCCCCGGGACAGGGTCTATGGCTACACCTTC.

V and J are TRBV5-1 and TRBJ2-3; 7 positions match TRBD1. The CDR3 length is 15 residues. Looked up from germline, CDR1 is SGHRS and CDR2 is YFSETQ. The junction had 3 bases not matched to a gene; V was cut back by 2 bases and J by 0 bases. CDR3 DNA: TGCGCCAGCAGCTTACAGGGGAAGAGCACAGATACGCAGTATTTT. Amino acids: CASSLQGKSTDTQYF. The full variable domain, in which reference TRBV5-1 and TRBJ2-3 provide the parts outside the CDR3, is KAGVTQTPRYLIKTRGQQVTLSCSPISGHRSVSWYQQTPGQGLQFLFEYFSETQRNKGNFPGRFSGRQFSNSRSEMNVSTLELGDSALYLCASSLQGKSTDTQYFGPGTRLTVL.

This chain connects TRBV16 to TRBJ1-5; TRBD1 agrees at 8 bases. The length of the CDR3 is 15 residues. V lost 4 bases, J lost 2 bases, and 4 bases stayed unmatched. Germline CDR1 is KGHSY and CDR2 is FQNENV. Here the CDR3 reads CASSPLDRGNQPQHF. The CDR3 DNA reads TGTGCCAGCAGCCCGTTGGACAGGGGCAATCAGCCCCAGCATTTT.

The genes are TRBV28 and TRBJ1-2; 9 positions agree with TRBD1. V lost 5 bases, J lost 3 bases, and 7 bases stayed unmatched. This CDR3 is 15 amino acids long. In germline, CDR1 is MDHEN, CDR2 SYDVKM. CDR3 sequence (DNA): TGTGCCAGCAGTCCGGGGACAGGGTTTTACTATGGCTACACCTTC. Amino acids: CASSPGTGFYYGYTF.

CDR3 protein: CASSWRPAGGNEQFF. CDR3 DNA sequence: TGTGCCAGCAGCTGGAGGCCAGCGGGGGGCAATGAGCAGTTCTTC. The rearrangement uses TRBV5-6 and TRBJ2-1; 9 positions agree with TRBD2. The CDR3 runs to 15 residues. Germline trimming cut 3 bases from V and 6 bases from J; bases unmatched to any gene: 7. Per the germline V gene, CDR1 is SGHDT and CDR2 is YYEEEE. The whole variable domain, filled in from reference TRBV5-6 and TRBJ2-1, reads DAGVTQSPTHLIKTRGQQVTLRCSPKSGHDTVSWYQQALGQGPQFIFQYYEEEERQRGNFPDRFSGHQFPNYSSELNVNALLLGDSALYLCASSWRPAGGNEQFFGPGTRLTVL.

As DNA, the CDR3 is TGTGCCAGCAGCCAAGACCGTCCCGGGGGGACGCAGTATTTT. Amino acids: CASSQDRPGGTQYF. The chain uses TRBV4-2 and TRBJ2-3; 7 bases are a match to TRBD2. V shed 0 bases and J 9 bases; nucleotides not matched to a gene: 6. Germline V CDR1 and CDR2: LGHNA, YNFKEQ. The CDR3 runs to 14 residues.

This sequence joins TRBV7-3 and TRBJ1-5; D not certain. V dropped 3 bases and J dropped 5 bases, with 8 bases sitting between them. The germline gives CDR1 SGHTA, CDR2 FQGTGA. This CDR3 has 13 amino acids. The CDR3 nucleotides are TGTGCCAGCAGCTTTGGGCCTGATCAGCCCCAGCATTTT. It encodes CASSFGPDQPQHF.

This clone has a handful of counts. The chain carries TRBV4-1 and TRBJ1-2; 7 nucleotides line up with TRBD1. This CDR3 has 15 residues. CDR1 is MGHRA and CDR2 is YSYEKL in the germline V gene. V shed 1 base, J shed 5 bases, and the junction held 7 bases outside the gene matches. The CDR3, as DNA: TGCGCCAGCAGCCAAGTGGGGACAGATCTTTATGGCTACACCTTC. Protein product: CASSQVGTDLYGYTF.

In its sample, this clone was seen once. CDR3 residues: CASEGQPYGYTF. In DNA, the CDR3 is TGTGCCAGCGAGGGACAGCCCTATGGCTACACCTTC. The V and J genes are TRBV2 and TRBJ1-2, with 7 positions matching TRBD1. J lost 4 bases, V lost 8 bases, and 4 bases had no gene match. The V gene's germline CDR1 is SNHLY and CDR2 FYNNEI. The CDR3 loop spans 12 amino acids.

The chain recombines TRBV7-2 with TRBJ2-1; 7 bases match TRBD1. The V segment lost 4 bases and the J segment 14 bases; nucleotides outside the gene matches: 8. The CDR3 consists of 12 residues. CDR1 and CDR2 from the germline V gene are SGHTA and FQGNSA. CDR3 nucleotides: TGTGCCAGCAGCTCATCAGGGGGTTTAGAGTTCTTC. This gives the protein CASSSSGGLEFF.

CDR3 sequence: CASSPGVAGGGSTGELFF. The DNA for the CDR3 is TGTGCCAGCAGCCCCGGGGTAGCGGGAGGCGGGAGCACCGGGGAGCTGTTTTTT. V usage is TRBV7-2 and J usage is TRBJ2-2; TRBD2 matches at 10 bases. The CDR3 is 18 amino acids. The V gene's germline CDR1 is SGHTA and CDR2 FQGNSA. V lost 5 bases to trimming and J lost 4 bases; unmatched junction nucleotides: 13.

The J gene is TRBJ1-1, the V gene TRBV29-1; the D is unclear. The CDR3 is 12 residues long. V was cut by 4 bases and J by 4 bases, with 10 bases left in between. Germline CDR1 SQVTM, CDR2 ANQGSEA. Written as DNA, the CDR3 is TGCAGCGTTGCCGGGTCATCCACTGAAGCTTTCTTT. Translating it yields CSVAGSSTEAFF.

The rearrangement links TRBV4-3 to TRBJ2-7; D remains ambiguous. Trimming shortened V by 4 bases and J by 1 base, and 11 bases separated the two germline ends. The CDR3 totals 14 residues. Looked up from germline, CDR1 is LGHNA and CDR2 is YSLEER. In nucleotides, the CDR3 is TGCGCCAGCAGCCCCGACACGAATTCCTACGAGCAGTACTTC. This gives the protein CASSPDTNSYEQYF.

The CDR3 nucleotides are TGTGCCAGCAGCGCGGGGGGGCGCGGTGAAGCTTTCTTT. The encoded protein is CASSAGGRGEAFF. V gene TRBV7-2 combines with J gene TRBJ1-1; the D gene is possibly TRBD1 (6 bases). Germline CDR1 is SGHTA and CDR2 is FQGNSA. Trimming took 5 bases from V and 7 from J, leaving 14 bases between them. The CDR3 covers 13 residues.

The count of this clone is one. The chain links TRBV30 to TRBJ1-6, with D unclear. The CDR3 loop spans 15 amino acids. Per germline, CDR1 GTSNPN and CDR2 SVGIG (reference sequence). V lost 0 bases and J lost 0, with 6 bases in between. CDR3 nucleotide sequence: TGTGCCTGGAGTGTATCTAGCTCCTATAATTCACCCCTCCACTTT. It specifies CAWSVSSSYNSPLHF.